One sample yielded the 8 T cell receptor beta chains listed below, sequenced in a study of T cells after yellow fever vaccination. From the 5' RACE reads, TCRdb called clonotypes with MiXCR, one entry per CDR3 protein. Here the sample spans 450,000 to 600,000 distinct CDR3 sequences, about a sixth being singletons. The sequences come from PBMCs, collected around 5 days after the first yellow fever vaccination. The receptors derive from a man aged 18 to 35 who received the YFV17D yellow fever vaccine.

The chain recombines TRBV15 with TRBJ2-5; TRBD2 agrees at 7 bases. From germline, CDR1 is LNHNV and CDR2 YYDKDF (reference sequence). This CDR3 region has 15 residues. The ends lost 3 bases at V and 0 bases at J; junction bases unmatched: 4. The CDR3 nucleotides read TGTGCCACCAGCAGGCGGGGGACCGACCAAGAGACCCAGTACTTC. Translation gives CATSRRGTDQETQYF.

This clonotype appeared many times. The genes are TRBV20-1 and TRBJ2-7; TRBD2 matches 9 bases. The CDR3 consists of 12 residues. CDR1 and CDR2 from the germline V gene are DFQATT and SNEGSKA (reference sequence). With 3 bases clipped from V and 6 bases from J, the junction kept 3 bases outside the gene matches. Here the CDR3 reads CSARGTSREQYV. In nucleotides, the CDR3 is TGCAGTGCTAGGGGGACTAGCCGCGAGCAGTACGTC.

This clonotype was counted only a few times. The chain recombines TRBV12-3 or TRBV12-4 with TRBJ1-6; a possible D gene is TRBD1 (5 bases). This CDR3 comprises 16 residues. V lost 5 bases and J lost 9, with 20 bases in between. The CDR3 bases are TGTGCCAGCAGTGCCAGGGTTCTAGGGAGGTTTTCACCCCTCCACTTT. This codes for CASSARVLGRFSPLHF.

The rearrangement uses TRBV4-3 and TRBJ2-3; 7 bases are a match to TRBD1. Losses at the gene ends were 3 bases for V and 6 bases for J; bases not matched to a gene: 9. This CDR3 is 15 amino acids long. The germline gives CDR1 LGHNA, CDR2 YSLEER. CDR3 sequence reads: CASSQPGTDTDTQYF. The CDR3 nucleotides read TGCGCCAGCAGCCAGCCCGGGACAGACACCGATACGCAGTATTTT.

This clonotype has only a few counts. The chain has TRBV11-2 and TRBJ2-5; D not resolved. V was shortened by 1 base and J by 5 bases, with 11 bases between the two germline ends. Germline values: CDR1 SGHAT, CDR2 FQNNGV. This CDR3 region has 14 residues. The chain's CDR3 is CASSLAEAIETQYF. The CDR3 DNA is TGTGCCAGCAGCTTAGCCGAGGCAATCGAGACCCAGTACTTC.

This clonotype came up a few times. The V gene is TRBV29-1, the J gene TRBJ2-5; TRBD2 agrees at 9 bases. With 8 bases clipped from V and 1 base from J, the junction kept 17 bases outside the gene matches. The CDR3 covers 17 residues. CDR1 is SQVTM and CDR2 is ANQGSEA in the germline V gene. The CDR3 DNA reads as TGCAGCCATAGCGGGGGTCCCGATAGCGGGACCCAAGAGACCCAGTACTTC. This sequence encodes CSHSGGPDSGTQETQYF.

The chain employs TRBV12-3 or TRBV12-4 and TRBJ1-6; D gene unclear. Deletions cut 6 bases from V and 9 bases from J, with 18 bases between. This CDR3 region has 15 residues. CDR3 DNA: TGTGCCAGCAGCAGAAATGGAAACCGGGCTTCACCCCTCCACTTT. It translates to CASSRNGNRASPLHF.

This chain's CDR3 is CSASPDEGSFYEQYV. CDR3 coding DNA: TGCAGTGCTAGCCCCGATGAAGGGAGCTTCTACGAGCAGTACGTC. The chain is built from TRBV20-1 and TRBJ2-7; a weak D match, TRBD2 (5 bases). V was cut by 3 bases and J by 3 bases, with 18 bases left in between. The germline V gene has CDR1 DFQATT and CDR2 SNEGSKA (reference sequence). This CDR3 has 15 amino acids.